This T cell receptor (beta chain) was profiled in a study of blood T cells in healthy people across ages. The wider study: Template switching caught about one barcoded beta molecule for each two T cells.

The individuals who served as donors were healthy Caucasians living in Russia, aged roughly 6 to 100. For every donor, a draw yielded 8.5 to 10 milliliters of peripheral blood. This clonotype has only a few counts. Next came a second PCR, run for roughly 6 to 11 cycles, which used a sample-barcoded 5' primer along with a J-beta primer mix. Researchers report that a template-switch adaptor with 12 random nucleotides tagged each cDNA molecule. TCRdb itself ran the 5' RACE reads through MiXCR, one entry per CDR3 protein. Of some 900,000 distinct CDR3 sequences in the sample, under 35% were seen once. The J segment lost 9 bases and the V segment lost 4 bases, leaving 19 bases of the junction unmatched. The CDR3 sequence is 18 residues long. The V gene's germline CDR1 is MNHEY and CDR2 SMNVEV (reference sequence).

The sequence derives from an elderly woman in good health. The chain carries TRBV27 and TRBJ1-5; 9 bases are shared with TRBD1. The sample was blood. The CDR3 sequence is CASSWDRASFLAIRPQHF. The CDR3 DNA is TGTGCCAGCAGTTGGGACAGGGCTTCCTTTCTTGCAATCAGGCCCCAGCATTTT.